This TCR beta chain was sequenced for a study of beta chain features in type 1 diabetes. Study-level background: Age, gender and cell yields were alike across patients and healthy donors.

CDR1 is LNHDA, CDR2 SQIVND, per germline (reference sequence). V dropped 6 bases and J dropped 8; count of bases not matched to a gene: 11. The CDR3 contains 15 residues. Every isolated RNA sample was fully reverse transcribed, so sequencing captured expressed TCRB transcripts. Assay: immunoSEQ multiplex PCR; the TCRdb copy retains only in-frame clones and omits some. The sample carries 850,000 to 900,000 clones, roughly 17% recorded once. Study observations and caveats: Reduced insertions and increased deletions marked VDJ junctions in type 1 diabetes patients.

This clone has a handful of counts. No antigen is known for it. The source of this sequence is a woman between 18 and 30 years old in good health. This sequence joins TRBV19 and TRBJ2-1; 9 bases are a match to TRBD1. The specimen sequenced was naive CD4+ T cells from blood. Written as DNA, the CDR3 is TGTGCCAGTAGGGGATTCCGGGACAGGGACGATGAGCAGTTCTTC. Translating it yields CASRGFRDRDDEQFF.